This TCR beta chain was sequenced in a study of identical twins. The CDR3 loop spans 16 amino acids. Germline CDR1 is SGHTA and CDR2 is FQGNSA. V was cut by 3 bases and J by 2 bases, with 17 bases left in between. In TCRdb, the 5' RACE reads were re-called with MiXCR into one record per CDR3 protein. The table lists some 760,000 distinct CDR3 sequences, about 18% of them singletons. The same sample was also used in a study of T cells expressing NK-cell markers. Per that study: It was sorted CD3+CD56+NKG2C+, CD3+CD56+NKG2C- and CD3+CD56-NKG2C+ T cells that supplied the TCR beta repertoires. There were a handful of donors in whom these clonotypes also led the CD3+CD56-NKG2C+ fraction.

This TCR came from a woman between 18 and 29 years old in good health. Input material: PBMCs. The V gene is TRBV7-2, the J gene TRBJ2-7, with D possibly matching TRBD2 (6 bases). CDR3 sequence reads: CASSFAGRRGAYEQYF. In DNA form, the CDR3 reads TGTGCCAGCAGCTTTGCGGGGAGACGGGGAGCCTACGAGCAGTACTTC.